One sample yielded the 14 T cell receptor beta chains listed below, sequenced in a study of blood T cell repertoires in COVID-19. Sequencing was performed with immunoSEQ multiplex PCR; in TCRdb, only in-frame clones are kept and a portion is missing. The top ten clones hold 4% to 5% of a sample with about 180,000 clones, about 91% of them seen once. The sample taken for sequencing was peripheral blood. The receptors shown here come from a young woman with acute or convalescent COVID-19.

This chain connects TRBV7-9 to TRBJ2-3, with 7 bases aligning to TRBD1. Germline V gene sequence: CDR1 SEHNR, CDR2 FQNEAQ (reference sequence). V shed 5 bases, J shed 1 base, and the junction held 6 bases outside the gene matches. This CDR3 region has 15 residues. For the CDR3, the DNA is TGTGCCAGCAGCACGCCCGGGACAGGCACAGATACGCAGTATTTT. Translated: CASSTPGTGTDTQYF.

CDR3 bases: TGTGCCAGCAGCGTAGCCCGGGGCACAGATACGCAGTATTTT. Its protein is CASSVARGTDTQYF. The V and J genes are TRBV9 and TRBJ2-3; no clear D. The CDR3 sequence is 14 residues long. Per germline, CDR1 SGDLS and CDR2 YYNGEE. V gave up 0 bases and J gave up 1 base, with 6 bases separating them.

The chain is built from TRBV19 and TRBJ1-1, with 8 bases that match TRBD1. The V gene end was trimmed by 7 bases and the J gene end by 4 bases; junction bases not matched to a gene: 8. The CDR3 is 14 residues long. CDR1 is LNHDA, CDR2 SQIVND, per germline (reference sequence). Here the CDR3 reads CASIGNRGGTEAFF. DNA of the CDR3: TGTGCCAGTATTGGCAACAGGGGGGGCACTGAAGCTTTCTTT.

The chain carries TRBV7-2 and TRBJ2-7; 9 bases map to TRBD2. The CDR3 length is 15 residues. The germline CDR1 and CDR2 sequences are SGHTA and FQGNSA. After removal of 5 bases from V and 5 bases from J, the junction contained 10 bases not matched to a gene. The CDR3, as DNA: TGTGCCAGCAGCCTGTCTAGCGGGACCTTTCACGAGCAGTACTTC. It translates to CASSLSSGTFHEQYF.

CDR3 sequence reads: CASSPSVAGPSTDTQYF. For the CDR3, the DNA is TGTGCCAGCAGTCCCTCGGTAGCGGGACCTAGCACAGATACGCAGTATTTT. The V and J genes are TRBV6-6 and TRBJ2-3; TRBD2 matches 8 bases. V shed 5 bases and J 0 bases; nucleotides not matched to a gene: 10. CDR3 size: 17 residues. Germline assignment: CDR1 MNHNY and CDR2 SVGAGI (reference sequence).

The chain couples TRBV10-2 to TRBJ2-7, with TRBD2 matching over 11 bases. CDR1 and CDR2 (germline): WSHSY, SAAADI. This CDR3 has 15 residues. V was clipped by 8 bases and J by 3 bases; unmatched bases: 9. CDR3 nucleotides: TGCGCCAGCTGGGGACCCGGGACTAGCGGCTACGAGCAGTACTTC. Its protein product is CASWGPGTSGYEQYF.

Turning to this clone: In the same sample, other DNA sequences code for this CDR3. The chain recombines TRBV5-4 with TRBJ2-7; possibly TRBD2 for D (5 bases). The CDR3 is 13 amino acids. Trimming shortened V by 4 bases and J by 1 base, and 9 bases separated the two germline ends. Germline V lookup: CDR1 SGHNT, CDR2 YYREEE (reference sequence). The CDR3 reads CASSLRGSYEQYF. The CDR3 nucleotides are TGTGCCAGCAGCCTACGGGGTTCCTACGAGCAGTACTTC. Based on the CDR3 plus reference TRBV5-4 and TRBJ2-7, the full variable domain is ETGVTQSPTHLIKTRGQQVTLRCSSQSGHNTVSWYQQALGQGPQFIFQYYREEENGRGNFPPRFSGLQFPNYSSELNVNALELDDSALYLCASSLRGSYEQYFGPGTRLTVT.

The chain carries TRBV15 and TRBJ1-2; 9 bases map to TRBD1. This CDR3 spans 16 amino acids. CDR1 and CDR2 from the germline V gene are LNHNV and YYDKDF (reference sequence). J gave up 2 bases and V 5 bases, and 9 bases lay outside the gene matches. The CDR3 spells CATSDDPGTGNYGYTF. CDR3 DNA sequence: TGTGCCACCAGCGATGATCCCGGGACAGGGAACTATGGCTACACCTTC.

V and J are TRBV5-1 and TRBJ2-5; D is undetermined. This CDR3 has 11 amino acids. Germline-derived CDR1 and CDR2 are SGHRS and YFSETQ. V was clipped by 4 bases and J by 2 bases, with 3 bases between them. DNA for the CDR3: TGCGCCAGCAGCACTCAAGAGACCCAGTACTTC. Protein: CASSTQETQYF.

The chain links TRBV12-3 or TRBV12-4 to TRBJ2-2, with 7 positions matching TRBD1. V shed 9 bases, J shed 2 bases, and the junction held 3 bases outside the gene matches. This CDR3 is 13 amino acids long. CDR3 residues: CASRQGNTGELFF. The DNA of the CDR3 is TGTGCCAGTAGACAGGGAAACACCGGGGAGCTGTTTTTT.

Here the CDR3 DNA reads TGTGCCAGCAGTTTAGGGGGGGAACTCCACTTT. This codes for CASSLGGELHF. The chain carries TRBV12-3 or TRBV12-4 and TRBJ1-6, with TRBD1 as a possible D gene (5 bases). V lost 1 base, J lost 16 bases, and 8 bases lay in between. This CDR3 comprises 11 residues.

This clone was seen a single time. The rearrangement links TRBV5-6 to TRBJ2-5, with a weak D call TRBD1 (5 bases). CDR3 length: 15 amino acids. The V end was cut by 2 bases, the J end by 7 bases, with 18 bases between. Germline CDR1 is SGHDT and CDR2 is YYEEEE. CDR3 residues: CASSFWGGQVGTQYF. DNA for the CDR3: TGTGCCAGCAGCTTTTGGGGCGGTCAGGTTGGGACCCAGTACTTC.

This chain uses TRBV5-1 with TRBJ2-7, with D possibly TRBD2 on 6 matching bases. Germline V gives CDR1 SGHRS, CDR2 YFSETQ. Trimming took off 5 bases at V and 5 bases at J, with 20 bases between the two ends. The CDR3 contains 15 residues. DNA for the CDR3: TGCGCCAGCAGTTGGGACTCTCCGGCGGATCACGAGCAGTACTTC. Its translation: CASSWDSPADHEQYF.

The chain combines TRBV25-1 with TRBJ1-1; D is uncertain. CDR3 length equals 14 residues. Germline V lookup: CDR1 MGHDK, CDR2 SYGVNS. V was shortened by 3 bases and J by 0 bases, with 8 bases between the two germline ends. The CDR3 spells CASSDRVMNTEAFF. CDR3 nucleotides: TGTGCCAGCAGTGATCGGGTCATGAACACTGAAGCTTTCTTT.